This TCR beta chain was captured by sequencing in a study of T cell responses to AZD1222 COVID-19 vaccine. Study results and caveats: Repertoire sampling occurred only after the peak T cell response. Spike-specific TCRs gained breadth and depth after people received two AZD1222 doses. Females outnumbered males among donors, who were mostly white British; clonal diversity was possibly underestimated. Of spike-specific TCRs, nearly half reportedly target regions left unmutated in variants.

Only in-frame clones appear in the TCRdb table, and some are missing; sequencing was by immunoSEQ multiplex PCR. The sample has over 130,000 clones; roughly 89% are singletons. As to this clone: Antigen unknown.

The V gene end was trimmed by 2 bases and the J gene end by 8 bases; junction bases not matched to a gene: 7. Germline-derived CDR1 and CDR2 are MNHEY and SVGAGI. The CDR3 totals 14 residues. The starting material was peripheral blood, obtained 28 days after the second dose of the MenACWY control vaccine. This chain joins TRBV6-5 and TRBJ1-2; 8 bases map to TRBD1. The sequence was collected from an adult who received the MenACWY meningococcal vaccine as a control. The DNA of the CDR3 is TGTGCCAGCAGTTACGGGACAGGATTCCGAGGCTACACCTTC. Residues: CASSYGTGFRGYTF.